Following are 6 T cell receptor beta chains from one sample sequenced in a study of blood T cell repertoires in COVID-19. Profiled with immunoSEQ multiplex PCR; TCRdb holds only in-frame clones, not every one. The sample has around 250,000 clones; 86% are singletons. The sequencing sample was made of PBMCs or T cells enriched from blood (not recorded which). These receptors came from a woman in her 50s who had recovered from COVID-19.

This chain links TRBV6-5 with TRBJ2-1, with 10 bases that match TRBD2. V shed 10 bases and J 2 bases; nucleotides not matched to a gene: 5. This CDR3 has 14 amino acids. In germline, CDR1 is MNHEY, CDR2 SVGAGI. For the CDR3, the DNA is TGTGCCACAGGAGCGGGAGGGCCCTACAATGAGCAGTTCTTC. Its translation is CATGAGGPYNEQFF.

This clone was picked up a small number of times. The chain has TRBV30 and TRBJ1-4; the match to TRBD1 covers 9 bases. In germline, CDR1 is GTSNPN, CDR2 SVGIG (reference sequence). The CDR3 is 16 amino acids. J lost 3 bases, V lost 1 base, and 6 bases had no gene match. CDR3 in DNA: TGTGCCTGGAGTGCATCCCGGGACAGGGCTAATGAAAAACTGTTTTTT. Translated: CAWSASRDRANEKLFF.

V gene TRBV30 combines with J gene TRBJ1-6; 7 nucleotides align to TRBD1. CDR3 length: 14 residues. The trim removed 5 bases at V and 9 bases at J, leaving 10 bases unmatched. Germline V lookup: CDR1 GTSNPN, CDR2 SVGIG (reference sequence). The chain's CDR3 is CAWDREKGASPLHF. The DNA of the CDR3 is TGTGCCTGGGATCGGGAAAAGGGGGCTTCACCCCTCCACTTT.

In its sample, this clone ranks as medium-sized. CDR3 region: CASSLGTGAGTQYF. Written as DNA, the CDR3 is TGTGCCAGCAGCTTGGGCACAGGGGCGGGGACCCAGTACTTC. The V and J genes are TRBV5-4 and TRBJ2-5; TRBD1 aligns across 7 bases. Trimming removed 0 bases from V and 7 bases from J; junction bases left unmatched: 6. The CDR3 consists of 14 residues. Germline lookup yields CDR1 SGHNT and CDR2 YYREEE (reference sequence).

The rearrangement joins TRBV28 to TRBJ1-1; D call uncertain. The germline V gene has CDR1 MDHEN and CDR2 SYDVKM. This CDR3 is built from 14 residues. Trimming left V 2 bases short and J 5 bases short, with 12 bases between. CDR3 in DNA: TGTGCCAGCAGTTTACCCAGCGGTGGAACTGAAGCTTTCTTT. It codes for CASSLPSGGTEAFF.

The chain carries TRBV5-1 and TRBJ1-1, with a tentative D call TRBD1 (5 bases). CDR3 length: 16 residues. The germline V and J ends were trimmed by 4 bases and 0 bases, with 16 bases remaining between them. Per germline, CDR1 SGHRS and CDR2 YFSETQ. The CDR3 loop reads CASSTGTLNVNTEAFF. As DNA, the CDR3 is TGCGCCAGCAGCACCGGGACTCTTAATGTGAACACTGAAGCTTTCTTT. Full variable domain (rest looked up from reference TRBV5-1 and TRBJ1-1): KAGVTQTPRYLIKTRGQQVTLSCSPISGHRSVSWYQQTPGQGLQFLFEYFSETQRNKGNFPGRFSGRQFSNSRSEMNVSTLELGDSALYLCASSTGTLNVNTEAFFGQGTRLTVV.